A single count supports the clone carrying this TCR beta chain. Its target is unknown. Using immunoSEQ multiplex PCR, the repertoire was profiled, and TCRdb retains in-frame clones only, with some absent. The sample carries over 20,000 clones, more than 85% recorded once. The data originate from a study of T cells in localized non-small cell lung cancer. The CDR3 loop spans 14 amino acids. Germline V lookup: CDR1 MDHEN, CDR2 SYDVKM. Trimming removed 4 bases from V and 4 bases from J, with 14 bases in between. Study findings and constraints: Paired adjacent lung recovered a median roughly 60 of the top 100 tumor clones. There was higher T cell clonality in uninvolved adjacent lung than in tumor, and it was highest there.

The TCR was taken from a man between 35 and 75 years old with stage III squamous cell lung carcinoma. The chain uses TRBV28 and TRBJ2-7, with D possibly being TRBD1 (5 bases). This sample comprised peripheral blood, obtained before any cancer treatment. CDR3: CASSWGHQGYEQYF. CDR3 in DNA: TGTGCCAGCAGTTGGGGCCACCAGGGTTACGAGCAGTACTTC.